The TCR beta chain under discussion was sequenced for a study of blood T cell repertoires in COVID-19. The wider study: Acute and convalescent COVID-19 samples came from the United States, Italy and Spain. Nucleic acid was either cDNA or gDNA, and it came from T cells, B-cell-depleted T cells, or PBMCs.

With 2 bases removed from V and 4 bases from J, the gap between germline ends came to 22 bases. The CDR3 length is 18 residues. Per germline, CDR1 WNHNN and CDR2 SYGVQD (reference sequence). Authors' analysis steps: Reference gene primer amplification in the assay estimated nucleated cell counts. The assay was immunoSEQ multiplex PCR, and TCRdb's table has in-frame clones only and misses some. V and J calls and clone size are copied from that table; D and trimming were computed from the DNA. Of around 110,000 clones listed, 80% to 95% are singletons. The specimen was peripheral blood. The chain combines TRBV10-1 with TRBJ2-3; tentative D call: TRBD1 (5 bases). The TCR comes from a woman aged 25-40 years with acute or convalescent COVID-19. CDR3 DNA sequence: TGCGCCAGCAGTGAGCCCGTTTTCGGTGGGGCTGGATCAGATACGCAGTATTTT. Its translation: CASSEPVFGGAGSDTQYF.